This is a list of T cell receptor beta chains from one sample in a study of cytomegalovirus exposure and HLA in healthy donors. Here immunoSEQ multiplex PCR was the method, and the copy in TCRdb shows in-frame clones only, minus some. Of 130,000 or so clones in the sample, roughly 80% were seen once. The sample taken for sequencing was PBMCs. The receptors were sampled from a woman between 40 and 50 years old in good health and CMV-seronegative. Each CDR3 is given with its conserved first and last residue. D genes are given only for firm matches. Clone sizes are given selectively: once, few, many, or a class where the clone is expanded.

d_call	j_call	v_call	clone_size	cdr3_nt	cdr3_aa
.	TRBJ2-2	TRBV28	once	TGTGCCAGCAGTTTACAGGGGCACGGGGCCGGGGAGCTGTTTTTT	CASSLQGHGAGELFF
.	TRBJ2-5	TRBV2	.	TGTGCCAGCAGTGTCGTGGAGCAAGAGACCCAGTACTTC	CASSVVEQETQYF
.	TRBJ2-1	TRBV7-8	once	TGTGCCAGTACCCCCTGGGACTCACCCTACAATGAGCAGTTCTTC	CASTPWDSPYNEQFF
TRBD1	TRBJ1-4	TRBV7-8	few	TGTGCCAGCAGCTTAAGGGGACAGGGGGCGGGTGAAAAACTGTTTTTT	CASSLRGQGAGEKLFF
.	TRBJ1-3	TRBV4-3	.	TGCGCCAGCAGCCAAGGGGGGGATTCTGGAAACACCATATATTTT	CASSQGGDSGNTIYF
.	TRBJ2-1	TRBV11-2	.	TGTGCCAGCAGCTCCACTACCTCCTACAATGAGCAGTTCTTC	CASSSTTSYNEQFF
.	TRBJ1-1	TRBV28	.	TGTGCCACCCTCCCTCCGGGGGGAACTGAAGCTTTCTTT	CATLPPGGTEAFF
.	TRBJ2-5	TRBV4-2	.	TGTGCCAGCAGCCAAGATCTAGCTATATCGGCTCCCTACAAGAAAGAGACCCAGTACTTC	CASSQDLAISAPYKKETQYF
.	TRBJ2-7	TRBV5-1	.	TGCGCCAGCAGCCACAGATCCAGGAAGCAGGGCTCCTACGAGCAGTACTTC	CASSHRSRKQGSYEQYF
.	TRBJ1-6	TRBV6-4	.	TGTGCCAGCAAAGGACAGACCGATTCACCCCTCCACTTT	CASKGQTDSPLHF
TRBD2	TRBJ2-3	TRBV7-9	.	TGTGCCAGCAGCTCCGGACTAGCGGGAGTAGTGAGAGATACGCAGTATTTT	CASSSGLAGVVRDTQYF
TRBD2	TRBJ2-1	TRBV9	once	TGTGCCAGCAGCCCGATGGGGCGGGAGATGACTGAGCAGTTCTTC	CASSPMGREMTEQFF
.	TRBJ2-7	TRBV5-6	.	TGTGCCAGCAGCTTTTACAACAGCTACGAGCAGTACTTC	CASSFYNSYEQYF
.	TRBJ2-3	TRBV11-3	.	TGTGCCAGCAGCTTAGTAGCAGATACGCAGTATTTT	CASSLVADTQYF
TRBD1	TRBJ2-7	TRBV7-9	.	TGTTCCAGCAGCTTGGGACAGGGGGCGAGAGAGCAGTACTTC	CSSSLGQGAREQYF
TRBD2	TRBJ2-2	TRBV7-9	.	TGTGCCAGCAGCCAACCTAGTCGGGGGGGTGTCACCGGGGAGCTGTTTTTT	CASSQPSRGGVTGELFF
.	TRBJ2-3	TRBV28	.	TGTGCCAGCAGTTTCGGGAGTCTCACAGATACGCAGTATTTT	CASSFGSLTDTQYF
.	TRBJ1-5	TRBV6-1	few	TGTGCCAGCAGTGAAGGTTGGGGAGTGGGACAGCCCCAGCATTTT	CASSEGWGVGQPQHF
.	TRBJ2-1	TRBV11-2	.	TGTGCCAGCAGCCGCTCTAGGGTCAGGGGTATGAATGAGCAGTTCTTC	CASSRSRVRGMNEQFF
TRBD1	TRBJ2-4	TRBV7-2	.	TGTGCCAGCAGCTCCGAGTCGGGGACAGGGGGCTCCAGTCAGTACTTC	CASSSESGTGGSSQYF
.	TRBJ2-6	TRBV2	.	TGTGCCAGCCTGGACAGAAGCTCTGGGGCCAACGGCCTGACTTTC	CASLDRSSGANGLTF
TRBD2	TRBJ2-7	TRBV27	.	TGTGCCAGCAGTTTCTCTAGCGGCTACGAGCAGTACTTC	CASSFSSGYEQYF
TRBD2	TRBJ2-1	TRBV5-1	.	TGCGCCAGCAGCTCGCCACTAAGGAGACTAGCGAGCTCCTACAATGAGCAGTTCTTC	CASSSPLRRLASSYNEQFF
.	TRBJ1-3	TRBV19	.	TGTGCCAGTAGTATACGAGGCCCTGGAAACACCATATATTTT	CASSIRGPGNTIYF
TRBD1	TRBJ1-1	TRBV2	.	TGTGCCAGCAGAGACAGGGGCACTGAAGCTTTCTTT	CASRDRGTEAFF
TRBD1	TRBJ2-7	TRBV28	.	TGTGCCAGCAGTTCGACCGGGACAGACCTCGTATACGAGCAGTACTTC	CASSSTGTDLVYEQYF
.	TRBJ1-1	TRBV7-9	.	TGTGCCAGCAGCTTAGAGGGGATCAGAGTGAACACTGAAGCTTTCTTT	CASSLEGIRVNTEAFF
.	TRBJ2-1	TRBV7-9	.	TGTGTCAGCAGCTTTAGGGACAAGAGGGATGAGCAGTTCTTC	CVSSFRDKRDEQFF
.	TRBJ2-1	TRBV2	once	TGTGCCAGCACAGATCACAATGAGCAGTTCTTC	CASTDHNEQFF
.	TRBJ1-4	TRBV11-2	.	TGTGCCAGCAGCTTGAGCGAGGTCGAAAAACTGTTTTTT	CASSLSEVEKLFF
TRBD1	TRBJ2-4	TRBV28	.	TGTGCCAGCCCTTCCCGGACAGGGAAGGGGATAGCCAAAAACATTCAGTACTTC	CASPSRTGKGIAKNIQYF
.	TRBJ2-7	TRBV6-5	.	TGTGCCAGCGGAGACGGGCAGGGCTACGAGCAGTACTTC	CASGDGQGYEQYF
.	TRBJ2-1	TRBV2	.	TGTGCCAGCAGTGTCCTGCGGGACCCACGGAATCTCGATGAGCAGTTCTTC	CASSVLRDPRNLDEQFF
TRBD2	TRBJ2-7	TRBV11-2	.	TGTGCCAGCAGCTTCGGACTAGCGGGATCCTACGAGCAGTACTTC	CASSFGLAGSYEQYF
TRBD2	TRBJ2-7	TRBV27	.	TGTGCCAGCAGTTTCCTAGCGGGAGGCTCCTACGAGCAGTACTTC	CASSFLAGGSYEQYF
.	TRBJ2-7	TRBV4-2	.	TGTGCCAGCAGCCAAGAGAAAGGTGCGGTTTACGAGCAGTACTTC	CASSQEKGAVYEQYF
.	TRBJ2-1	TRBV10-2	.	TGCGCCAGCAGTGAGCCGGACAGCCTTGGGACGTTCTTC	CASSEPDSLGTFF
TRBD2	TRBJ2-1	TRBV19	.	TGTGCCAGTATGAGAGCGGGAGATATGGTCTACAATGAGCAGTTCTTC	CASMRAGDMVYNEQFF
TRBD1	TRBJ1-3	TRBV7-6	.	TGTGCCAGCAGCGAGAGCAGGGGGCCGGGAAACACCATATATTTT	CASSESRGPGNTIYF
TRBD1	TRBJ1-2	TRBV7-3	.	TGTGCCAGCAGCGTGACAGGGGGCTCGGGTGGCTACACCTTC	CASSVTGGSGGYTF
.	TRBJ1-1	TRBV6-4	.	TGTGCCAGCAGTAACGATCAGGGGCGGAAAGCTTTCTTT	CASSNDQGRKAFF
.	TRBJ1-5	TRBV28	.	TGTGCCAGCAGTTTATCAGGATATAGCAATCAGCCCCAGCATTTT	CASSLSGYSNQPQHF
TRBD2	TRBJ2-5	TRBV5-4	.	TGTGCCAGCAGCTTGGAAGGGACTAGCGGGAGGGTGGGAGAGACCCAGTACTTC	CASSLEGTSGRVGETQYF
TRBD1	TRBJ1-4	TRBV5-4	.	TGTGCCAGCAGCCTACAGGGGGCGGTTGAAAAACTGTTTTTT	CASSLQGAVEKLFF
TRBD1	TRBJ2-2	TRBV5-1	.	TGCGCCAGCAGAATAACGTGGGACAGGGACACCGGGGAGCTGTTTTTT	CASRITWDRDTGELFF
.	TRBJ1-2	TRBV18	.	TGTGCCAGCTCACAGTTAGGCCAGGGTAACTATGGCTACACCTTC	CASSQLGQGNYGYTF
.	TRBJ2-7	TRBV6-1	few	TGTGCCAGCAGTGAAAATCCCGCGGTCCTACGTGGGCAGTACTTC	CASSENPAVLRGQYF
TRBD1	TRBJ2-3	TRBV28	.	TGTGCCAGCAGTGGGGCAGGGGGAGGCACAGATACGCAGTATTTT	CASSGAGGGTDTQYF
.	TRBJ2-7	TRBV18	once	TGTGCCAGCTCACCACACGAGGGAGCCAGGGGTGGGTACGAGCAGTACTTC	CASSPHEGARGGYEQYF
.	TRBJ2-7	TRBV11-2	.	TGTGCCAGCAGCCTATCTCCCCGGAGCGGAGGGTCCGGGCAGTACTTC	CASSLSPRSGGSGQYF
.	TRBJ2-2	TRBV6-1	.	TGTGCCAGCAGACAAACAGGCGGGGAGCTGTTTTTT	CASRQTGGELFF
.	TRBJ2-1	TRBV7-9	few	TGTGCCAGCAGCAAATTAGCGGATACCTACAATGAGCAGTTCTTC	CASSKLADTYNEQFF
TRBD2	TRBJ2-7	TRBV27	.	TGTGCCAGCAGTCTTATCCGGACTAGCGGGAGGAAGGGAGAGCAGTACTTC	CASSLIRTSGRKGEQYF
TRBD1	TRBJ1-5	TRBV11-2	once	TGTGCCAGCAGCCAGGACAGGAGACAGCCCCAGCATTTT	CASSQDRRQPQHF
.	TRBJ1-5	TRBV19	.	TGTGCCAGAAACTCCAGGGGATCTCAGCCCCAGCATTTT	CARNSRGSQPQHF
.	TRBJ2-3	TRBV5-8	.	TGTGCCAGCAGCTTGACAGACGACCCCCGAGATACGCAGTATTTT	CASSLTDDPRDTQYF
.	TRBJ2-7	TRBV5-5	few	TGTGCCAGCAGCCACAGTTCCGAGCAGTACTTC	CASSHSSEQYF
TRBD2	TRBJ2-1	TRBV5-1	.	TGCGCCAGCAGCTTGGGGCTAGCGGCCAGCTCCTACAATGAGCAGTTCTTC	CASSLGLAASSYNEQFF
.	TRBJ1-2	TRBV5-6	once	TGTGCCAGCAGCATATACCGGAGACAGGATTACTATGGCTACACTTTC	CASSIYRRQDYYGYTF
TRBD1	TRBJ1-4	TRBV19	.	TGTGCCACCACCGGGACAGGGAATGAAAAACTGTTTTTT	CATTGTGNEKLFF